The rows below give T cell receptor beta chains drawn from one sample of a study of blood T cell repertoires in COVID-19. Some clones are missing from TCRdb's copy, which holds only in-frame ones; the method was immunoSEQ multiplex PCR. The sample contains about 67,000 clones, 70% to 90% of which appear only once. Source material: peripheral blood. All receptors come from a middle-aged man with active COVID-19. Both conserved end residues are part of each CDR3. The D gene is left open where the match is weak. Not all rows give a size; the values are once, few, many and, for expanded clones, a class.

V	length	size	D	J	CDR3	DNA
TRBV6-5	14	-	-	TRBJ1-2	CASSYSTRAGGYTF	TGTGCCAGCAGTTACTCGACCAGGGCAGGTGGCTACACCTTC
TRBV28	15	-	-	TRBJ1-5	CASSFPGLGSTVQHF	TGTGCCAGCAGTTTTCCAGGGTTGGGGTCGACAGTCCAGCATTTT
TRBV5-1	15	-	-	TRBJ1-1	CASSSNPWGDTEAFF	TGCGCCAGCAGCTCGAACCCCTGGGGGGACACTGAAGCTTTCTTT
TRBV3-1/TRBV3-2	15	-	-	TRBJ1-1	CASSQVATMNTEAFF	TGTGCCAGCAGCCAAGTCGCGACAATGAACACTGAAGCTTTCTTT
TRBV6-2/TRBV6-3	17	-	-	TRBJ2-7	CASSYLLVAGDRYEQYF	TGTGCCAGCAGTTACCTCCTCGTGGCAGGCGACCGCTACGAGCAGTACTTC
TRBV7-2	15	once	TRBD1	TRBJ2-5	CASSFQGALGETQYF	TGTGCCAGCAGCTTTCAGGGGGCGCTGGGAGAGACCCAGTACTTC
TRBV27	15	-	-	TRBJ2-2	CASSLLTGFSGELFF	TGTGCCAGCAGTTTATTGACAGGTTTTTCCGGGGAGCTGTTTTTT
TRBV4-3	16	-	TRBD2	TRBJ2-1	CASSQVRTSVNNEQFF	TGCGCCAGCAGCCAAGTAAGGACTAGCGTTAACAATGAGCAGTTCTTC
TRBV7-3	14	-	TRBD2	TRBJ2-1	CASSRGSSYNEQFF	TGTGCCAGCAGTCGCGGGAGCTCCTACAATGAGCAGTTCTTC
TRBV7-9	17	-	TRBD2	TRBJ2-1	CASSLFLAGPPYNEQFF	TGTGCCAGCAGCTTATTCCTAGCGGGGCCGCCTTACAATGAGCAGTTCTTC
TRBV5-1	16	-	TRBD2	TRBJ2-5	CASSLGMRGDQETQYF	TGCGCCAGCAGCTTGGGTATGCGGGGGGACCAAGAGACCCAGTACTTC
TRBV28	15	-	TRBD2	TRBJ2-5	CASGASGREIQTQYF	TGTGCCAGCGGAGCTAGCGGGAGGGAAATTCAGACCCAGTACTTC
TRBV19	15	-	TRBD2	TRBJ2-1	CASSSGTSNYNEQFF	TGTGCCAGTAGTAGTGGGACTAGCAACTACAATGAGCAGTTCTTC
TRBV6-2/TRBV6-3	14	once	-	TRBJ1-2	CASSPSPTEYGYTF	TGTGCCAGCAGCCCTTCCCCGACAGAATATGGCTACACCTTC
TRBV11-2	13	-	-	TRBJ2-7	CASSLGAPYEQYF	TGTGCCAGCAGCTTAGGCGCCCCCTACGAGCAGTACTTC
TRBV24-1	15	-	-	TRBJ2-2	CATSDNQGNTGELFF	TGTGCCACCAGTGATAATCAGGGGAACACCGGGGAGCTGTTTTTT
TRBV9	15	once	TRBD1	TRBJ2-5	CASSQHGTGQETQYF	TGTGCCAGCAGCCAACATGGGACAGGACAAGAGACCCAGTACTTC
TRBV2	15	once	-	TRBJ1-3	CASSEARGSGNTIYF	TGTGCCAGCAGTGAAGCTCGAGGGAGTGGAAACACCATATATTTT
TRBV7-2	14	-	-	TRBJ2-5	CASSPVQGRKTQYF	TGTGCCAGCAGCCCAGTGCAGGGCCGAAAGACCCAGTACTTC
TRBV6-5	12	-	-	TRBJ2-1	CASMGGVYEQFF	TGTGCCAGCATGGGGGGAGTATATGAGCAGTTCTTC
TRBV6-2/TRBV6-3	12	-	-	TRBJ2-1	CASSYLIQEQFF	TGTGCCAGCAGTTACTTAATACAGGAGCAGTTCTTC
TRBV2	13	-	-	TRBJ1-5	CASSAGINQPQHF	TGTGCCAGCAGTGCGGGGATCAATCAGCCCCAGCATTTT
TRBV5-4	20	-	TRBD1	TRBJ2-4	CASSFHGQGKEMIAKNIQYF	TGTGCCAGCAGCTTTCATGGACAGGGCAAAGAAATGATAGCCAAAAACATTCAGTACTTC
TRBV25-1	14	-	TRBD1	TRBJ1-2	CASSGQQGDYGYTF	TGTGCCAGCAGTGGACAACAGGGGGACTATGGCTACACCTTC
TRBV5-1	15	-	TRBD2	TRBJ2-1	CASRGEGNIYNEQFF	TGCGCCAGCCGGGGGGAGGGGAATATTTACAATGAGCAGTTCTTC
TRBV10-3	15	once	TRBD1	TRBJ2-2	CAVWPGQAMTGELFF	TGTGCCGTCTGGCCGGGACAGGCAATGACCGGGGAGCTGTTTTTT
TRBV19	15	-	TRBD2	TRBJ2-1	CASSIGTSGRNEQFF	TGTGCCAGTAGTATAGGGACTAGCGGGAGGAATGAGCAGTTCTTC
TRBV4-2	15	-	TRBD1	TRBJ2-1	CASSLGTGAYNEQFF	TGTGCCAGCAGCCTCGGGACAGGGGCCTACAATGAGCAGTTCTTC
TRBV7-2	14	-	TRBD1	TRBJ1-2	CASSLGQGGYGYTF	TGTGCCAGCAGCTTAGGGCAGGGGGGCTATGGCTACACCTTC
TRBV7-9	15	-	-	TRBJ2-7	CASSLEGGGYYEQYF	TGTGCCAGCAGCTTAGAAGGCGGCGGCTACTACGAGCAGTACTTC
TRBV9	17	-	-	TRBJ2-3	CASSVTLGGFGADTQYF	TGTGCCAGCAGCGTTACCTTAGGGGGATTCGGGGCAGATACGCAGTATTTT
TRBV7-9	16	-	-	TRBJ1-4	CASSLALGATNEKLFF	TGTGCCAGCAGCTTAGCGCTCGGGGCAACTAATGAAAAACTGTTTTTT
TRBV4-3	14	few	TRBD1	TRBJ1-4	CASTRDRTHEKLFF	TGCGCCAGCACTCGGGACAGGACCCATGAAAAACTGTTTTTT
TRBV29-1	12	once	-	TRBJ2-5	CSVLEGEETQYF	TGCAGCGTGCTTGAGGGTGAAGAGACCCAGTACTTC
TRBV28	13	-	TRBD1	TRBJ1-2	CASRTGGADGYTF	TGTGCCAGCAGGACAGGGGGCGCGGATGGCTACACCTTC
TRBV25-1	12	-	-	TRBJ2-3	CASSGGLGTQYF	TGTGCCAGCAGTGGGGGGCTGGGGACGCAGTATTTT